The 22 T cell receptor beta chains presented below share a single source sample, sequenced in a study of blood T cell repertoires in COVID-19. The data were produced by immunoSEQ multiplex PCR, yet TCRdb's version contains in-frame clones alone and is incomplete. The sample yields about 48,000 clones, around 85% seen once. The sample consisted of peripheral blood. These receptors originate from a woman aged 55-69 years with acute or convalescent COVID-19.

This clone was counted a few times. The chain is built from TRBV6-1 and TRBJ1-5, with 9 bases fitting TRBD1. CDR3 length equals 19 residues. Losses at the gene ends were 4 bases for V and 0 bases for J; bases not matched to a gene: 13. Germline-derived CDR1 and CDR2 are MNHNS and SASEGT. The CDR3, as DNA: TGTGCCAGCAGTGTTACCGGGACAGGGAGTGGTTATAGCAATCAGCCCCAGCATTTT. Residues: CASSVTGTGSGYSNQPQHF.

The V gene is TRBV6-5, the J gene TRBJ2-2, with 12 bases fitting TRBD1. With 6 bases clipped from V and 7 bases from J, the junction kept 6 bases outside the gene matches. Germline V gene lookup returns CDR1 MNHEY and CDR2 SVGAGI. The CDR3 is made up of 15 amino acids. CDR3 sequence (DNA): TGTGCCAGCAGAAGGGGACAGGGGGCGATCGGGGAGCTGTTTTTT. Translating it yields CASRRGQGAIGELFF.

The genes are TRBV19 and TRBJ2-5; 9 bases are a match to TRBD1. Germline CDR1 and CDR2: LNHDA and SQIVND (reference sequence). Trimming at V came to 6 bases and at J to 1 base, leaving 3 bases not matched to a gene. This CDR3 is 14 amino acids long. CDR3 amino acids: CASRGQGFQETQYF. CDR3 coding DNA: TGTGCCAGTAGGGGACAGGGCTTCCAAGAGACCCAGTACTTC. Looking up the rest from reference TRBV19 and TRBJ2-5 gives the full variable domain: DGGITQSPKYLFRKEGQNVTLSCEQNLNHDAMYWYRQDPGQGLRLIYYSQIVNDFQKGDIAEGYSVSREKKESFPLTVTSAQKNPTAFYLCASRGQGFQETQYFGPGTRLLVL.

The chain combines TRBV5-1 with TRBJ2-7; TRBD2 might be the D (6 bases). Germline V gene lookup returns CDR1 SGHRS and CDR2 YFSETQ. The CDR3 contains 15 residues. The V end was cut by 4 bases, the J end by 6 bases, with 20 bases between. CDR3 sequence reads: CASSPIGPHGGEQYF. The CDR3 DNA follows: TGCGCCAGCAGCCCTATCGGACCCCACGGGGGCGAGCAGTACTTC.

By its share, this clone is medium-sized. The genes are TRBV29-1 and TRBJ1-1; D is unresolved. CDR1 and CDR2 (germline): SQVTM, ANQGSEA. CDR3 length equals 13 residues. Trimming took 4 bases from V and 0 from J, leaving 9 bases between them. CDR3 region: CSVANGLNTEAFF. DNA of the CDR3: TGCAGCGTTGCGAACGGGTTGAACACTGAAGCTTTCTTT.

The V and J genes are TRBV7-2 and TRBJ2-1; TRBD1 agrees at 11 bases. The CDR3 extends over 14 amino acids. CDR1 is SGHTA, CDR2 FQGNSA, per germline. Losses at the gene ends were 2 bases for V and 9 bases for J; bases not matched to a gene: 3. CDR3 sequence (DNA): TGTGCCAGCAGCTTAAGGACAGGGGGCAGTGAGCAGTTCTTC. Translation: CASSLRTGGSEQFF.

This clone is a singleton in its sample. The chain couples TRBV6-5 to TRBJ1-2; maybe TRBD1 (5 bases). The germline CDR1 and CDR2 sequences are MNHEY and SVGAGI. This CDR3 spans 14 amino acids. The V end lost 6 bases, the J end lost 8 bases, and 19 bases lay between the germline ends. CDR3 sequence reads: CASRRGGVGDGYTF. The CDR3 DNA reads as TGTGCCAGCAGGAGAGGCGGGGTCGGGGACGGCTACACCTTC.

The V and J genes are TRBV27 and TRBJ1-6; D gene uncertain. The CDR3 loop spans 14 amino acids. Trimming shortened V by 7 bases and J by 2 bases, and 9 bases separated the two germline ends. CDR1 is MNHEY, CDR2 SMNVEV, per germline (reference sequence). CDR3 coding DNA: TGTGCCAGCAAGGGAGCAGCCTATAATTCACCCCTCCACTTT. It encodes CASKGAAYNSPLHF.

This clone appeared a few times. The V call is TRBV14, the J call TRBJ1-1; weak D call: TRBD1 (5 bases). Germline V gives CDR1 SGHDN, CDR2 FVKESK. Trimming took 5 bases from V and 3 from J, leaving 10 bases between them. The CDR3 spans 13 residues. CDR3 amino acids: CASSWGGYTEAFF. The DNA for the CDR3 is TGTGCCAGCAGCTGGGGGGGATACACTGAAGCTTTCTTT.

This clone was seen a handful of times. J is TRBJ2-1 and V is TRBV28; 7 bases match TRBD1. Germline V gives CDR1 MDHEN, CDR2 SYDVKM. After removal of 11 bases from V and 2 bases from J, the junction contained 6 bases not matched to a gene. The CDR3 is made up of 13 amino acids. The CDR3 coding sequence is TGTGCCTCAGGACAGGTGCCCTACAATGAGCAGTTCTTC. Translating gives CASGQVPYNEQFF.

V and J are TRBV6-5 and TRBJ2-1; D is possibly TRBD1 (6 bases). Trimming pared 6 bases from V and 8 bases from J, leaving 11 bases between. CDR1 and CDR2 from the germline V gene are MNHEY and SVGAGI. There are 12 residues in the CDR3. CDR3 amino acids: CASRKQGYEQFF. The CDR3 DNA sequence: TGTGCCAGCAGGAAACAGGGTTATGAGCAGTTCTTC.

The chain uses TRBV2 and TRBJ1-1, with TRBD1 as a possible D gene (5 bases). Deletions cut 2 bases from V and 4 bases from J, with 8 bases between. The CDR3 totals 13 residues. Germline CDR1 SNHLY, CDR2 FYNNEI. The CDR3 coding sequence is TGTGCCAGCAGTGAACTGGGGGGCACTGAAGCTTTCTTT. Residues: CASSELGGTEAFF.

J is TRBJ1-3 and V is TRBV2; D unclear. V was cut by 4 bases and J by 3 bases, with 7 bases left in between. Germline CDR1 reads SNHLY; CDR2 reads FYNNEI. The CDR3 totals 13 residues. The CDR3 region has the DNA TGTGCCAGCAGTGTCTTTTTTGGAAACACCATATATTTT. Translating gives CASSVFFGNTIYF.

The CDR3 DNA reads TGTGCCAGCAGCCCTTATTCAGGGGAAAACATTCAGTACTTC. Residues: CASSPYSGENIQYF. The rearrangement links TRBV7-3 to TRBJ2-4; D might be TRBD1 (6 bases). The CDR3 length is 14 residues. V was cut by 5 bases and J by 5 bases, with 13 bases left in between. Germline V gives CDR1 SGHTA, CDR2 FQGTGA.

This chain connects TRBV19 to TRBJ2-6; D unclear. Germline V gene lookup returns CDR1 LNHDA and CDR2 SQIVND (reference sequence). V was shortened by 3 bases and J by 0 bases, with 3 bases between the two germline ends. The CDR3 sequence is 14 residues long. CDR3 nucleotides: TGTGCCAGTAGTATCAGCTCTGGGGCCAACGTCCTGACTTTC. Translated: CASSISSGANVLTF.

The rearrangement joins TRBV27 to TRBJ2-7; TRBD1 might be the D (7 bases). V gave up 5 bases and J gave up 7 bases, with 24 bases separating them. Germline CDR1 reads MNHEY; CDR2 reads SMNVEV (reference sequence). This CDR3 has 16 amino acids. The CDR3 coding sequence is TGTGCCAGCAGTCCCCTGGGACAGTCAAGGCGGGAAGAGCAGTACTTC. Its translation is CASSPLGQSRREEQYF.

The chain is built from TRBV5-1 and TRBJ1-2; 9 bases align to TRBD1. CDR3 length: 14 residues. Germline V gene lookup returns CDR1 SGHRS and CDR2 YFSETQ. V dropped 4 bases and J dropped 7; count of bases not matched to a gene: 8. In DNA form, the CDR3 reads TGCGCCAGCAGCCCCCTGACAGGGGGTATTGGCTACACCTTC. Its protein is CASSPLTGGIGYTF.

The chain carries TRBV6-4 and TRBJ2-5, with D tentatively TRBD1 (5 bases). The CDR3 totals 13 residues. The germline gives CDR1 MRHNA, CDR2 SNTAGT. V lost 6 bases to trimming and J lost 4 bases, with 12 bases between them. The CDR3 loop is CASSRVFGETQYF. The CDR3 DNA reads as TGTGCCAGCAGCAGGGTTTTCGGAGAGACCCAGTACTTC.

The chain uses TRBV2 and TRBJ2-5, with D perhaps matching TRBD2 (5 bases). Germline values: CDR1 SNHLY, CDR2 FYNNEI. This CDR3 has 12 residues. The V gene lost 2 bases and the J gene lost 7 bases, with 8 bases spanning the gap. The CDR3 sequence: CASSEYRGTQYF. The CDR3 region has the DNA TGTGCCAGCAGTGAATATCGGGGGACCCAGTACTTC.

This chain links TRBV7-9 with TRBJ2-5, with 11 bases fitting TRBD2. V shed 5 bases and J 5 bases; nucleotides not matched to a gene: 4. This CDR3 region has 14 residues. Germline V gene data show CDR1 as SEHNR and CDR2 as FQNEAQ (reference sequence). In nucleotides, the CDR3 is TGTGCCAGCAGCCATAGCGGGGGGGCGGAGACCCAGTACTTC. It codes for CASSHSGGAETQYF. The variable domain in full, with the rest retrieved from reference TRBV7-9 and TRBJ2-5, is DTGVSQNPRHKITKRGQNVTFRCDPISEHNRLYWYRQTLGQGPEFLTYFQNEAQLEKSRLLSDRFSAERPKGSFSTLEIQRTEQGDSAMYLCASSHSGGAETQYFGPGTRLLVL.

CDR3 DNA sequence: TGTGCCAGCAGCTTCAGCACCGGGGAGCTGTTTTTT. Encoded protein: CASSFSTGELFF. The chain combines TRBV7-8 with TRBJ2-2; D ambiguous. V lost 3 bases and J 4 bases, leaving 3 bases between the germline ends. Germline V gene data show CDR1 as SGHVS and CDR2 as FQNEAQ. The CDR3 extends over 12 amino acids.

The V and J genes are TRBV4-2 and TRBJ2-5; no reliable D call. The CDR3 totals 13 residues. CDR1 and CDR2 (germline): LGHNA, YNFKEQ. V lost 4 bases and J lost 5, with 11 bases in between. The CDR3 DNA is TGTGCCAGCAGCCCCGGTCCGGAGGAGACCCAGTACTTC. Protein: CASSPGPEETQYF.